This T cell receptor beta chain was retrieved from a study of blood T cell repertoires in COVID-19. Authors' methods: Reference gene primer amplification gave nucleated cell count estimates. Produced via immunoSEQ multiplex PCR; TCRdb's table is partial and in-frame only. That table supplies the V and J calls and clone size; D and trimming were determined from the DNA. The sample has roughly 330,000 clones; roughly 87% are singletons. With 5 bases clipped from V and 4 bases from J, the junction kept 4 bases outside the gene matches. The CDR3 loop spans 13 amino acids. The germline CDR1 and CDR2 sequences are MNHEY and SVGAGI. Comments on this clone: Other DNA sequences of this sample code for an identical CDR3.

Cohorts were assigned according to the clinical history that participants reported. This receptor was identified in a woman in her 30s who had recovered from COVID-19. The V gene is TRBV6-5, the J gene TRBJ1-2; 7 nucleotides align to TRBD1. What was sequenced was PBMCs or T cells enriched from blood (not recorded which). CDR3 residues: CASSRQGSYGYTF. The CDR3 bases are TGTGCCAGCAGTCGACAGGGAAGCTATGGCTACACCTTC.